This T cell receptor beta chain came from a study of beta chain features in type 1 diabetes. Study-level findings and limits: Small HLA sub-analyses could not settle whether HLA shapes TCRB rearrangement. Shorter templates may be favored by PCR, equally so in patients and controls.

Investigators reverse transcribed all isolated RNA, so they sequenced expressed TCRB transcripts. Sequenced naive, central memory and regulatory T cell samples produced an average of about 3.9 million reads. Assay: immunoSEQ multiplex PCR; the TCRdb copy retains only in-frame clones and omits some. The sample records about 140,000 clones, 6% to 7.5% being singletons. Germline-derived CDR1 and CDR2 are SGHVS and FQNEAQ. With 1 base clipped from V and 10 bases from J, the junction kept 12 bases outside the gene matches. The CDR3 has 16 amino acids. This clone came up a few times. As yet, its antigen is unknown.

V gene TRBV7-8 combines with J gene TRBJ2-1; 8 positions agree with TRBD1. The sequencing sample was made of central memory CD4+ T cells from blood. This receptor was identified in a woman between 25 and 40 years old in good health. For the CDR3, the DNA is TGTGCCAGCAGCTTAGTGTTTACAGGGGGTTTTAACGAGCAGTTCTTC. As protein: CASSLVFTGGFNEQFF.